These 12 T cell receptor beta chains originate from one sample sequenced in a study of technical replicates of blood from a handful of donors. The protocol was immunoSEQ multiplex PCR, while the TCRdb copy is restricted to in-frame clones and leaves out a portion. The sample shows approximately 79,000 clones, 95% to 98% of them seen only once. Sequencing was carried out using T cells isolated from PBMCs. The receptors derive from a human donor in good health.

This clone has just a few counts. CDR3 nucleotide sequence: TGTGCCAGCAGGGACAGGGTTGGCTACACCTTC. It is translated as CASRDRVGYTF. The genes are TRBV2 and TRBJ1-2; 8 bases line up with TRBD1. Losses at the gene ends were 6 bases for V and 7 bases for J; bases not matched to a gene: 1. This CDR3 contains 11 residues. Germline CDR1 reads SNHLY; CDR2 reads FYNNEI. Looking up the rest from reference TRBV2 and TRBJ1-2 gives the full variable domain: EPEVTQTPSHQVTQMGQEVILRCVPISNHLYFYWYRQILGQKVEFLVSFYNNEISEKSEIFDDQFSVERPDGSNFTLKIRSTKLEDSAMYFCASRDRVGYTFGSGTRLTVV.

The CDR3 is CASRDRVNEKLFF. The CDR3 nucleotides read TGTGCCAGCAGGGACAGGGTTAATGAAAAACTGTTTTTT. The gene calls are TRBV19 and TRBJ1-4; TRBD1 matches at 9 bases. Trimming removed 9 bases from V and 4 bases from J; junction bases left unmatched: 3. This CDR3 is built from 13 residues. Germline CDR1 reads LNHDA; CDR2 reads SQIVND (reference sequence).

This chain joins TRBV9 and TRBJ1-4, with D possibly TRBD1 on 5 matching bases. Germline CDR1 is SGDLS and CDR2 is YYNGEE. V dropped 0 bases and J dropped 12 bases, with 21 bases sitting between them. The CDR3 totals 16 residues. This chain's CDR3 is CASSVESSYRGEELFF. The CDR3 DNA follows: TGTGCCAGCAGCGTAGAGTCTAGTTATCGGGGGGAGGAACTGTTTTTT.

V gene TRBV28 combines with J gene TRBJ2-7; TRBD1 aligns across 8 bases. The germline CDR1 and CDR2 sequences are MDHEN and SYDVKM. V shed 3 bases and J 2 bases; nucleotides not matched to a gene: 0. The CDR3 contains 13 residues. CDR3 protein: CASSLTGAYEQYF. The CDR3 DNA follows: TGTGCCAGCAGTTTGACAGGGGCCTACGAGCAGTACTTC.

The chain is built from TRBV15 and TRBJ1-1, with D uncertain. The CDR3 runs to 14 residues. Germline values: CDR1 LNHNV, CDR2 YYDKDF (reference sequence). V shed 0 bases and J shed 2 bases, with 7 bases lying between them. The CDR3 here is CATSRDLRNTEAFF. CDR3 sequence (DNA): TGTGCCACCAGCAGAGATCTACGTAACACTGAAGCTTTCTTT. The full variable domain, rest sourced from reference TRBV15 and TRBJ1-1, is DAMVIQNPRYQVTQFGKPVTLSCSQTLNHNVMYWYQQKSSQAPKLLFHYYDKDFNNEADTPDNFQSRRPNTSFCFLDIRSPGLGDTAMYLCATSRDLRNTEAFFGQGTRLTVV.

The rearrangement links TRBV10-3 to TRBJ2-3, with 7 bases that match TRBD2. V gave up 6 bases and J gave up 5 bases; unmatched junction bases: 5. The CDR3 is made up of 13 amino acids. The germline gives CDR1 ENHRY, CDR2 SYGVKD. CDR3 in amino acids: CAIRSGNEDTQYF. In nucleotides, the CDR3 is TGTGCCATCAGGAGCGGGAACGAAGATACGCAGTATTTT.

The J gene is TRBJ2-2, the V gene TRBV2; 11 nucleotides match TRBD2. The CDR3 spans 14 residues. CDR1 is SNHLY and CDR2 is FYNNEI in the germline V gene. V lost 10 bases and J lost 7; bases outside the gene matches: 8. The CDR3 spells CAIPGTSGGGELFF. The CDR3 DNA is TGTGCCATCCCCGGGACTAGCGGTGGCGGGGAGCTGTTTTTT.

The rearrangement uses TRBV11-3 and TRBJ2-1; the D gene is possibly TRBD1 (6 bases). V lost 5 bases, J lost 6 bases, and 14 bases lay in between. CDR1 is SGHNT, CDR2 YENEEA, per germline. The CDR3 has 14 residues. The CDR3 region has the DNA TGTGCCAGCAGCCGATTAGAACAGGGCAATGAGCAGTTCTTC. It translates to CASSRLEQGNEQFF.

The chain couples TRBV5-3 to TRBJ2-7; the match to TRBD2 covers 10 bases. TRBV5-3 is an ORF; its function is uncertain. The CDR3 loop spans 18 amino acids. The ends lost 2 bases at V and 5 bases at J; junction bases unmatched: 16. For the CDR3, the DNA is TGTGCCAGAAGCTTCGACCGCAAACGAGCGGGAGGGCAAAACGAGCAGTACTTC. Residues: CARSFDRKRAGGQNEQYF.

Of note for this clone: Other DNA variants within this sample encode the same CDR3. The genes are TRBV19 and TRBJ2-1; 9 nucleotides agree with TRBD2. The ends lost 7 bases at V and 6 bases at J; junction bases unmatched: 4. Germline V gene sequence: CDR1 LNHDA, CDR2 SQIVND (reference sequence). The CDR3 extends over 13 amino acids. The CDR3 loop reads CASNSGRGNEQFF. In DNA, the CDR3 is TGTGCCAGTAATAGCGGGAGAGGCAATGAGCAGTTCTTC.

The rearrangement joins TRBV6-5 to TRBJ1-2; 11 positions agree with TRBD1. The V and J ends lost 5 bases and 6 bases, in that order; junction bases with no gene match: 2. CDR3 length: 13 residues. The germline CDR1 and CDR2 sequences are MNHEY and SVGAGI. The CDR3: CASSPDRGHGYTF. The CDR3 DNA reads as TGTGCCAGCAGTCCGGACAGGGGGCATGGCTACACCTTC.

The CDR3 is CASSSSPGTGGQEQYF. CDR3 in DNA: TGTGCCAGCAGTTCAAGCCCCGGGACAGGGGGTCAGGAGCAGTACTTC. The chain employs TRBV2 and TRBJ2-7, with 11 nucleotides matching TRBD1. Germline CDR1 reads SNHLY; CDR2 reads FYNNEI. The ends lost 5 bases at V and 7 bases at J; junction bases unmatched: 13. The CDR3 extends over 16 amino acids.